This section outlines one T cell receptor (beta chain) sequence together with its context. Its antigen is still unknown. The data were produced by immunoSEQ multiplex PCR, yet TCRdb's version contains in-frame clones alone and is incomplete. The repertoire includes roughly 17,000 clones, roughly 85% of them detected once, and under 35% sits in the top ten. Baseline, cycle 4 day 1, and cycle 7 day 1 were the blood sampling points. This sample is part of a study of OX40 agonist ivuxolimab in advanced cancers. General study findings and limits: A proportion of nonresponders additionally exhibited low normalized T-cell clonal expansion.

The CDR3 length is 14 residues. Trimming left V 7 bases short and J 4 bases short, with 14 bases between. Germline lookup yields CDR1 MDHEN and CDR2 SYDVKM. The chain couples TRBV28 to TRBJ1-5; tentatively, D is TRBD1 (5 bases). The starting material was CD4+ or CD8+ T cells sorted from blood, obtained in a trial of the OX40 agonist ivuxolimab. The TCR comes from an adult with an advanced solid tumor such as melanoma, head and neck, liver or kidney cancer. CDR3 residues: CASNLGVGNQPQHF. For the CDR3, the DNA is TGTGCCAGCAATTTGGGGGTTGGTAATCAGCCCCAGCATTTT.